This record looks at one TCR beta chain sequence and its context. This sample was taken from a study of control samples from healthy donors and cancer patients. Sequencing was performed with immunoSEQ multiplex PCR; in TCRdb, only in-frame clones are kept and a portion is missing. Among some 76,000 clones listed, around nine tenths were seen once. Deletions cut 1 base from V and 0 bases from J, with 7 bases between. The CDR3 extends over 15 amino acids. The germline CDR1 and CDR2 sequences are SGHTA and FQGNSA. Input material: PBMCs. The chain couples TRBV7-2 to TRBJ1-3; D gene uncertain. This sequence originates from a woman in her fifties or sixties with colorectal cancer. The CDR3 spells CASSLDRFSGNTIYF. The CDR3 DNA follows: TGTGCCAGCAGCTTAGATCGGTTCTCTGGAAACACCATATATTTT.